This entry features one T cell receptor (beta chain) sequence. This sample is part of a study of T cells after somatic rescue of genetic block. Here immunoSEQ multiplex PCR was the method, and the copy in TCRdb shows in-frame clones only, minus some. The data show more than 70,000 clones, more than 80% seen once. Germline loops: CDR1 SQVTM, CDR2 ANQGSEA. The CDR3 loop spans 14 amino acids. The J segment lost 2 bases and the V segment lost 4 bases, leaving 4 bases of the junction unmatched. This receptor was obtained from a woman younger than 30. Sequenced material: peripheral blood mononuclear cells (PBMCs). This sequence joins TRBV29-1 and TRBJ2-2, with 7 positions matching TRBD1. CDR3 sequence reads: CSVAGQVNTGELFF. The CDR3, as DNA: TGCAGCGTTGCTGGACAGGTCAACACCGGGGAGCTGTTTTTT.